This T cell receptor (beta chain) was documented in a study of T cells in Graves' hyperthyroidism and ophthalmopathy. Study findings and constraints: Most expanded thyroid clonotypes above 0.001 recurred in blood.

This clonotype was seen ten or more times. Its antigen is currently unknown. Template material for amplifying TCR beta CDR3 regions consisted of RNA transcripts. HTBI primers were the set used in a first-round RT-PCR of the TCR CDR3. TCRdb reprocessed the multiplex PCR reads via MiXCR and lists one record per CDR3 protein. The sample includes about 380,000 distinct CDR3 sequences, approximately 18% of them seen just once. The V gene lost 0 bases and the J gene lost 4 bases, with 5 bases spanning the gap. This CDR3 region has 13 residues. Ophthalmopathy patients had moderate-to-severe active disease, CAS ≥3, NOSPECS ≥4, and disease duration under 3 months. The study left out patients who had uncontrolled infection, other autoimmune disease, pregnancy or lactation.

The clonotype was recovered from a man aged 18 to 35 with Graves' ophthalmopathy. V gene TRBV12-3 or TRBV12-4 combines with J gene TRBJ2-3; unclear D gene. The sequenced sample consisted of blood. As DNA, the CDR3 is TGTGCCAGCAGTTTAGCCTGGGCAGATACGCAGTATTTT. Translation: CASSLAWADTQYF.